Listed here are 21 T cell receptor beta chains from one sample, sequenced in a study of blood T cells in healthy people across ages. Sample-barcoded 5' priming and a J-beta primer mix drove a second PCR of about 6 to 12 cycles. A single record per CDR3 protein comes from TCRdb applying MiXCR to the 5' RACE reads. The sample has 650,000 to 800,000 distinct CDR3 sequences; 52% are singletons. Sequences were obtained from blood. These receptors were taken from a woman at least 80 years old in good health.

Details on this clonotype: Just one base apart from a much larger clone, this may be a read error. The chain is built from TRBV5-1 and TRBJ2-1, with 13 bases fitting TRBD2. With 7 bases clipped from V and 11 bases from J, the junction kept 6 bases outside the gene matches. Per the germline V gene, CDR1 is SGHRS and CDR2 is YFSETQ. The CDR3 has 13 amino acids. The CDR3 nucleotides are TGCGCCAGCTCACTGGGACTAGCGGGAAAGCAGTTCTTC. Translating it yields CASSLGLAGKQFF.

This clonotype was counted many times. The V and J genes are TRBV6-5 and TRBJ1-6, with no clear D. CDR3 length equals 12 residues. Looked up from germline, CDR1 is MNHEY and CDR2 is SVGAGI. The V end lost 9 bases, the J end lost 8 bases, and 11 bases lay between the germline ends. The CDR3 is CASRRKDSPLHF. CDR3 in DNA: TGTGCCAGTCGCAGGAAGGATTCACCCCTCCACTTT.

About this clonotype: This could be a read error, since a much larger clone is one nucleotide away. DNA of the CDR3: TGTGCCAGCAGCTTAACGCTAGCAGGGGCCGTTCAGTACTTC. This encodes CASSLTLAGAVQYF. The V gene is TRBV7-3, the J gene TRBJ2-5; a possible D gene is TRBD1 (6 bases). The CDR3 runs to 14 residues. The germline CDR1 and CDR2 sequences are SGHTA and FQGTGA. V lost 0 bases and J 11 bases, leaving 16 bases between the germline ends.

Notes on this clonotype: A read error may explain this, as a much larger clone is one base away. The genes are TRBV5-1 and TRBJ2-5; D is ambiguous. Germline lookup yields CDR1 SGHRS and CDR2 YFSETQ. The length of the CDR3 is 14 residues. This CDR3 reads CASSVITLEEIQYF. DNA for the CDR3: TGCGCCAGCAGCGTGATCACCCTTGAGGAGATCCAGTACTTC.

This clonotype was observed at least ten times. V is TRBV10-1 and J is TRBJ1-1; the match to TRBD1 covers 7 bases. The CDR3 has 13 residues. Trimming took 3 bases from V and 4 from J; bases not matched to a gene: 2. Germline values: CDR1 WNHNN, CDR2 SYGVQD (reference sequence). The chain's CDR3 is CASSDSGGTEAFF. The CDR3 region has the DNA TGCGCCAGCAGTGATTCAGGGGGCACTGAAGCTTTCTTT.

The V call is TRBV7-9, the J call TRBJ2-5, with no clear D. V was shortened by 7 bases and J by 5 bases, with 8 bases between the two germline ends. The germline gives CDR1 SEHNR, CDR2 FQNEAQ (reference sequence). The length of the CDR3 is 11 residues. Written as DNA, the CDR3 is TGTGCCAGCACCCTAGATGAGACCCAGTACTTC. It encodes CASTLDETQYF.

This clonotype appeared a single time. J is TRBJ1-2 and V is TRBV14; no clear D gene. The CDR3 is made up of 14 amino acids. Looked up from germline, CDR1 is SGHDN and CDR2 is FVKESK. Trimming shortened V by 0 bases and J by 10 bases, and 15 bases separated the two germline ends. CDR3 sequence reads: CASSQEFYGVDYTF. The CDR3 DNA sequence: TGTGCCAGCAGCCAAGAATTTTATGGGGTGGACTACACCTTC.

The chain combines TRBV2 with TRBJ2-4, with D perhaps matching TRBD1 or TRBD2 (5 bases each). The DNA end is more similar to TRBJ2-7, so the J call may be wrong. CDR1 SNHLY and CDR2 FYNNEI come from the germline V gene. The CDR3 sequence is 15 residues long. The CDR3 loop reads CASSDGDPDFGEQYF. CDR3 bases: TGTGCCAGCAGTGACGGGGACCCTGACTTTGGCGAGCAGTACTTC.

As regards this clonotype: A much larger clone lies a single base off, so this may be a read error. This chain joins TRBV2 and TRBJ2-4; 9 nucleotides align to TRBD1. Germline V CDR1 and CDR2: SNHLY, FYNNEI. The junction had 14 bases not matched to a gene; V was cut back by 5 bases and J by 3 bases. This CDR3 region has 18 residues. The CDR3 reads CASSRDREKPLVKNIQYF. As DNA, the CDR3 is TGTGCCAGCAGTAGGGACAGGGAAAAACCCTTGGTCAAAAACATTCAGTACTTC.

This clonotype was observed many times. The chain carries TRBV20-1 and TRBJ1-2, with TRBD1 matching over 7 bases. This CDR3 has 12 residues. Germline CDR1 DFQATT, CDR2 SNEGSKA (reference sequence). V gave up 7 bases and J gave up 4 bases; unmatched junction bases: 6. The CDR3 sequence: CSGWDSFYGYTF. DNA of the CDR3: TGCAGTGGGTGGGACAGTTTCTATGGCTACACCTTC.

Regarding this clonotype: A much larger clone is a single base away; this may be a read error. The V call is TRBV6-4, the J call TRBJ2-5; 11 positions agree with TRBD2. This CDR3 has 16 amino acids. CDR1 is MRHNA and CDR2 is SNTAGT in the germline V gene. V shed 5 bases, J shed 11 bases, and the junction held 16 bases outside the gene matches. The CDR3 DNA sequence: TGTGCCAGCAGTACTAGCGGGAGCCCGGTCCCCAATGAGCAGTACTTC. Its protein product is CASSTSGSPVPNEQYF.

Of note for this clonotype: This may arise from a read error, as a much more abundant clone is one base away. The chain employs TRBV20-1 and TRBJ2-1; 9 positions agree with TRBD1. V lost 5 bases, J lost 7 bases, and 15 bases stayed unmatched. The CDR3 extends over 16 amino acids. Germline V CDR1 and CDR2: DFQATT, SNEGSKA (reference sequence). CDR3 in amino acids: CSAGRNRGRARNEQFF. As DNA, the CDR3 is TGCAGTGCTGGAAGGAACAGGGGGCGAGCGAGGAATGAGCAGTTCTTC.

At least ten counts were recorded for this clonotype. This chain joins TRBV4-1 and TRBJ2-7; 9 bases match TRBD2. The V gene end was trimmed by 0 bases and the J gene end by 3 bases; junction bases not matched to a gene: 6. The germline V gene has CDR1 MGHRA and CDR2 YSYEKL. CDR3 size: 16 residues. CDR3 DNA sequence: TGCGCCAGCAGCCAAGATTCGGGGACTAGCAGCTACGAGCAGTACTTC. Encoded protein: CASSQDSGTSSYEQYF.

V usage is TRBV28 and J usage is TRBJ2-7; 9 bases fit TRBD2. Germline CDR1 and CDR2: MDHEN and SYDVKM. With V trimmed by 2 bases and J by 3 bases, 5 bases remained unmatched. The CDR3 length is 15 residues. The CDR3, as DNA: TGTGCCAGCAGTTTAGCTAGCGGGGTATACTACGAGCAGTACTTC. Encoded protein: CASSLASGVYYEQYF.

This clonotype was seen many times. The chain uses TRBV7-2 and TRBJ2-5, with D uncertain. This CDR3 spans 12 amino acids. Trimming pared 5 bases from V and 4 bases from J, leaving 8 bases between. The V gene's germline CDR1 is SGHTA and CDR2 FQGNSA. This CDR3 reads CASSTTGETQYF. CDR3 coding DNA: TGTGCCAGCAGCACCACTGGAGAGACCCAGTACTTC.

This clonotype was seen at least ten times. CDR3 sequence (DNA): TGTGCCAGCAGTCCCTACAGTCAGGGAAACGACAATGAGCAGTTCTTC. Translated: CASSPYSQGNDNEQFF. This chain joins TRBV28 and TRBJ2-1, with TRBD1 as a possible D gene (5 bases). The V gene's germline CDR1 is MDHEN and CDR2 SYDVKM. The CDR3 sequence is 16 residues long. V shed 5 bases and J shed 5 bases, with 19 bases lying between them.

This clonotype was counted at least ten times. The J gene is TRBJ1-6, the V gene TRBV20-1, with a tentative D call TRBD1 (5 bases). In germline, CDR1 is DFQATT, CDR2 SNEGSKA (reference sequence). Trimming removed 3 bases at V and 3 bases at J, with 12 bases between. The CDR3 is 15 amino acids. The CDR3 DNA is TGCAGTGCTAGGAACAGGCGTATCTATAATTCACCCCTCCACTTT. Amino acid sequence: CSARNRRIYNSPLHF.

This clonotype was counted a single time. The chain is built from TRBV19 and TRBJ2-6; tentatively, D is TRBD1 (5 bases). This CDR3 comprises 14 residues. CDR1 is LNHDA, CDR2 SQIVND, per germline (reference sequence). Trimming pared 9 bases from V and 0 bases from J, leaving 9 bases between. The CDR3, as DNA: TGTGCCAGCCAGACAGTCTCTGGGGCCAACGTCCTGACTTTC. Its protein product is CASQTVSGANVLTF. Supplemented by reference TRBV19 and TRBJ2-6, the full variable domain reads DGGITQSPKYLFRKEGQNVTLSCEQNLNHDAMYWYRQDPGQGLRLIYYSQIVNDFQKGDIAEGYSVSREKKESFPLTVTSAQKNPTAFYLCASQTVSGANVLTFGAGSRLTVL.

This chain links TRBV28 with TRBJ2-3; 8 bases are shared with TRBD1. CDR1 MDHEN and CDR2 SYDVKM come from the germline V gene. With V trimmed by 1 base and J by 7 bases, 10 bases remained unmatched. The CDR3 runs to 16 residues. The CDR3 DNA is TGTGCCAGCAGTTTATCGTTGGGCAGGGACAGGTATACGCAGTATTTT. Translation gives CASSLSLGRDRYTQYF.

In its sample, this clonotype was seen a few times. V and J are TRBV5-4 and TRBJ2-7; no firm D call. CDR1 and CDR2 from the germline V gene are SGHNT and YYREEE (reference sequence). CDR3 length equals 15 residues. V lost 0 bases, J lost 1 base, and 11 bases lay in between. The chain's CDR3 is CASSLEAGNSYEQYF. Written as DNA, the CDR3 is TGTGCCAGCAGCTTGGAAGCAGGTAATTCCTACGAGCAGTACTTC.

The table lists this clonotype with many counts. This chain links TRBV18 with TRBJ2-5; tentatively, D is TRBD2 (6 bases). V was shortened by 0 bases and J by 4 bases, with 9 bases between the two germline ends. The CDR3 contains 14 residues. Germline V lookup: CDR1 KGHSH, CDR2 LQKENI. The CDR3 protein is CASSPPNGGETQYF. The CDR3, as DNA: TGTGCCAGCTCACCACCGAACGGGGGAGAGACCCAGTACTTC.